This T cell receptor beta chain was documented in a study of shared clonotypes between healthy human individuals. Genomic DNA for unsorted samples was obtained from 80 million to 100 million PBMCs. The CDR3 totals 14 residues. Germline V gene sequence: CDR1 MDHEN, CDR2 SYDVKM. The J segment lost 9 bases and the V segment lost 6 bases, leaving 11 bases of the junction unmatched. Researchers divided each subset's genomic DNA evenly across several immunoSEQ plates. Per the authors' pipeline: As immunoSEQ supplied junction-only sequences (without quality scores), filtering differed. The method was immunoSEQ multiplex PCR; TCRdb's version includes in-frame clones alone and lacks a portion of them. V and J calls and clone size come straight from that table; D and trimming were deduced from the DNA. In the table there are some 490,000 clones, around 85% of which are singletons.

The chain joins TRBV28 to TRBJ2-5; 9 bases agree with TRBD2. The sample taken for sequencing was PBMCs. The TCR was taken from a woman between 35 and 50 years old in good health. Some clones in this sample may be carry-over from other donors' samples. In nucleotides, the CDR3 is TGTGCCAGCAGAGTAGCGGGGGTGGGGCGAGCCCAGTACTTC. This gives the protein CASRVAGVGRAQYF.